One sample yielded the 20 T cell receptor beta chains listed below, sequenced in a study of T-cell memory formation after mild COVID-19. TCRdb reanalysed the 5' RACE reads using MiXCR and keeps one entry per CDR3 protein. The sample lists 190,000 or so distinct CDR3 sequences, roughly a fifth occurring once. Material: PBMCs or a T cell subset sorted from them (not recorded which). The receptors derive from an adult woman who had mild COVID-19 (a few samples of this study predate the infection). Cell type and time point are not known.

The V and J genes are TRBV15 and TRBJ2-7; 9 bases are a match to TRBD1. Looked up from germline, CDR1 is LNHNV and CDR2 is YYDKDF (reference sequence). V gave up 4 bases and J gave up 4 bases; unmatched junction bases: 5. The length of the CDR3 is 14 residues. Here the CDR3 DNA reads TGTGCCACCAGCACCGGGACAGGGAGTTACGAGCAGTACTTC. Its protein product is CATSTGTGSYEQYF.

This clonotype has a handful of counts. The rearrangement joins TRBV6-6 to TRBJ1-2; D is unclear. Trimming removed 7 bases from V and 7 bases from J, with 10 bases in between. Germline V gene data show CDR1 as MNHNY and CDR2 as SVGAGI (reference sequence). There are 11 residues in the CDR3. The CDR3 reads CASIGVSGYTF. The DNA for the CDR3 is TGTGCCAGCATTGGGGTTAGTGGCTACACCTTC.

This clonotype was seen a handful of times. This chain joins TRBV27 and TRBJ1-2, with no clear D. Germline CDR1 MNHEY, CDR2 SMNVEV (reference sequence). The CDR3 length is 13 residues. Deletions cut 6 bases from V and 4 bases from J, with 12 bases between. The CDR3 reads CASSHQAGYGYTF. CDR3 sequence (DNA): TGTGCCAGCAGCCACCAGGCAGGCTATGGCTACACCTTC.

This clonotype has a handful of counts. The chain carries TRBV7-7 and TRBJ2-5; possibly TRBD2 for D (5 bases). The V end lost 2 bases, the J end lost 5 bases, and 18 bases lay between the germline ends. Germline CDR1 and CDR2: SSHAT and FNYEAQ (reference sequence). This CDR3 spans 16 amino acids. The CDR3 protein is CASSLKGLGFGETQYF. In DNA form, the CDR3 reads TGTGCCAGCAGCTTAAAAGGACTTGGGTTCGGGGAGACCCAGTACTTC.

This clonotype came up a few times. This chain uses TRBV20-1 with TRBJ2-5; 8 nucleotides line up with TRBD2. The CDR3 spans 15 residues. Germline loops: CDR1 DFQATT, CDR2 SNEGSKA (reference sequence). Unmatched junction bases numbered 7, after V lost 0 bases and J lost 4 bases. In DNA, the CDR3 is TGCAGTGCTAGAGATCGGGTCCTAGCGGGAGAGACCCAGTACTTC. The encoded protein is CSARDRVLAGETQYF.

The V call is TRBV9, the J call TRBJ2-2; D gene unclear. This CDR3 spans 18 amino acids. The germline V gene encodes CDR1 SGDLS and CDR2 YYNGEE. V was shortened by 2 bases and J by 0 bases, with 17 bases between the two germline ends. The chain's CDR3 is CASSVSTYGNANTGELFF. CDR3 DNA: TGTGCCAGCAGCGTCTCAACCTACGGAAATGCGAACACCGGGGAGCTGTTTTTT.

The rearrangement uses TRBV29-1 and TRBJ2-1, with 9 bases lining up with TRBD1. With 3 bases clipped from V and 8 bases from J, the junction kept 8 bases outside the gene matches. The germline gives CDR1 SQVTM, CDR2 ANQGSEA. This CDR3 has 14 amino acids. The CDR3 bases are TGCAGCGTTGATTGGGACAGGGACAGTTATGAGCAGTTCTTC. It specifies CSVDWDRDSYEQFF.

The CDR3 is CAWSAAGMSDIQYF. DNA for the CDR3: TGTGCCTGGTCAGCCGCGGGTATGTCGGACATTCAGTACTTC. This chain joins TRBV30 and TRBJ2-4, with a tentative D call TRBD2 (5 bases). V lost 5 bases and J lost 8, with 19 bases in between. CDR3 length equals 14 residues. Germline assignment: CDR1 GTSNPN and CDR2 SVGIG (reference sequence).

The CDR3 loop reads CASSIVEFGGEQFF. Here the CDR3 DNA reads TGTGCCAGTAGTATAGTCGAATTCGGCGGTGAGCAGTTCTTC. This chain connects TRBV19 to TRBJ2-1; no clear D gene. The CDR3 contains 14 residues. V lost 1 base and J 9 bases, leaving 13 bases between the germline ends. CDR1 and CDR2 (germline): LNHDA, SQIVND (reference sequence). The entire variable domain, with the rest obtained from reference TRBV19 and TRBJ2-1, is as follows: DGGITQSPKYLFRKEGQNVTLSCEQNLNHDAMYWYRQDPGQGLRLIYYSQIVNDFQKGDIAEGYSVSREKKESFPLTVTSAQKNPTAFYLCASSIVEFGGEQFFGPGTRLTVL.

This clonotype has a handful of counts. This chain uses TRBV10-3 with TRBJ1-1; D remains ambiguous. Germline V gives CDR1 ENHRY, CDR2 SYGVKD. The CDR3 runs 15 residues. V was pared by 2 bases and J by 1 base, with 11 bases between. The DNA for the CDR3 is TGTGCCATCAGTGAGATTGGCAGTCGGAACACTGAAGCTTTCTTT. Amino acid sequence: CAISEIGSRNTEAFF.

This chain links TRBV5-1 with TRBJ2-5, with 8 bases matching TRBD1. CDR1 is SGHRS and CDR2 is YFSETQ in the germline V gene. Trimming at V came to 6 bases and at J to 1 base, leaving 5 bases not matched to a gene. This CDR3 comprises 14 residues. This chain's CDR3 is CASNSGQGQETQYF. The CDR3 region has the DNA TGCGCCAGCAACTCCGGACAGGGCCAAGAGACCCAGTACTTC.

Only a few counts were recorded for this clonotype. The chain is built from TRBV6-5 and TRBJ2-6, with TRBD2 matching over 14 bases. V dropped 6 bases and J dropped 0; count of bases not matched to a gene: 10. Per the germline V gene, CDR1 is MNHEY and CDR2 is SVGAGI. The CDR3 is made up of 20 amino acids. CDR3 coding DNA: TGTGCCAGCAGAACCACCGGGACTAGCGGGAGACTCTCTGGGGCCAACGTCCTGACTTTC. This gives the protein CASRTTGTSGRLSGANVLTF.

This chain uses TRBV4-1 with TRBJ2-2; D gene unclear. The CDR3 has 15 amino acids. V lost 0 bases and J 3 bases, leaving 8 bases between the germline ends. Germline values: CDR1 MGHRA, CDR2 YSYEKL. CDR3 sequence: CASSQDTFHTGELFF. In DNA, the CDR3 is TGCGCCAGCAGCCAAGATACATTCCACACCGGGGAGCTGTTTTTT.

The chain combines TRBV28 with TRBJ2-7, with D perhaps assigned TRBD1 or TRBD2 (6 bases each). The CDR3 is 14 amino acids. Germline V gene lookup returns CDR1 MDHEN and CDR2 SYDVKM. Trimming cost V 8 bases and J 7 bases, with 21 bases left between them. The CDR3 protein is CASLSGRGGGEQYF. The CDR3 DNA sequence: TGTGCCAGCCTTTCAGGCAGGGGAGGTGGGGAGCAGTACTTC.

Concerning this clonotype itself: One end of the junction varies from germline; a read error may be responsible. The chain recombines TRBV7-9 with TRBJ2-7, with 10 positions matching TRBD2. The CDR3 spans 14 residues. The germline V gene has CDR1 SEHNR and CDR2 FQNEAQ (reference sequence). The CDR3 DNA follows: TGTGCCAGCAGCACGGGACTAGCGAGCTACGAGAAGTACTTC. It encodes CASSTGLASYEKYF. Full variable domain (missing parts from reference TRBV7-9 and TRBJ2-7): DTGVSQNPRHKITKRGQNVTFRCDPISEHNRLYWYRQTLGQGPEFLTYFQNEAQLEKSRLLSDRFSAERPKGSFSTLEIQRTEQGDSAMYLCASSTGLASYEKYFGPGTRLTVT.

This clonotype was detected a few times. The CDR3 sequence is CSARDRAGGTEAFF. In nucleotides, the CDR3 is TGCAGTGCTAGAGATCGGGCAGGGGGCACTGAAGCTTTCTTT. The rearrangement joins TRBV20-1 to TRBJ1-1; TRBD1 agrees at 7 bases. With V trimmed by 0 bases and J by 4 bases, 5 bases remained unmatched. The CDR3 sequence is 14 residues long. Germline values: CDR1 DFQATT, CDR2 SNEGSKA (reference sequence).

This clonotype was seen more than once but under ten times. V gene TRBV2 combines with J gene TRBJ2-7; 9 nucleotides agree with TRBD1. V was pared by 8 bases and J by 3 bases, with 2 bases of the junction left unmatched. In germline, CDR1 is SNHLY, CDR2 FYNNEI. This CDR3 contains 12 residues. The CDR3 region is CASRDRVYEQYF. Here the CDR3 DNA reads TGTGCCAGCCGGGACAGGGTCTACGAGCAGTACTTC.

The chain couples TRBV12-3 or TRBV12-4 to TRBJ2-5; D unresolved. V was clipped by 7 bases and J by 4 bases, with 10 bases between them. The CDR3 is made up of 12 amino acids. Here the CDR3 reads CASTFFGETQYF. CDR3 DNA: TGTGCCAGCACCTTCTTTGGAGAGACCCAGTACTTC.

V usage is TRBV5-1 and J usage is TRBJ1-1, with 12 bases identical to TRBD1. Trimming cost V 4 bases and J 5 bases; bases outside gene matches: 9. The CDR3 has 16 amino acids. Germline CDR1 and CDR2: SGHRS and YFSETQ. CDR3 sequence (DNA): TGCGCCAGCAGCGGGGGACAGGGGGCCGTTGGGACTGAAGCTTTCTTT. Its protein is CASSGGQGAVGTEAFF.

The chain recombines TRBV3-1 with TRBJ2-1; TRBD2 matches at 9 bases. Trimming took 4 bases from V and 6 from J; bases not matched to a gene: 22. Per germline, CDR1 LGHDT and CDR2 YNNKEL (reference sequence). The CDR3 has 20 amino acids. CDR3 in DNA: TGTGCCAGCAGCCGTCCCTTGACAGAGCAGGGACTAGCCCTCGGCAATGAGCAGTTCTTC. It specifies CASSRPLTEQGLALGNEQFF.